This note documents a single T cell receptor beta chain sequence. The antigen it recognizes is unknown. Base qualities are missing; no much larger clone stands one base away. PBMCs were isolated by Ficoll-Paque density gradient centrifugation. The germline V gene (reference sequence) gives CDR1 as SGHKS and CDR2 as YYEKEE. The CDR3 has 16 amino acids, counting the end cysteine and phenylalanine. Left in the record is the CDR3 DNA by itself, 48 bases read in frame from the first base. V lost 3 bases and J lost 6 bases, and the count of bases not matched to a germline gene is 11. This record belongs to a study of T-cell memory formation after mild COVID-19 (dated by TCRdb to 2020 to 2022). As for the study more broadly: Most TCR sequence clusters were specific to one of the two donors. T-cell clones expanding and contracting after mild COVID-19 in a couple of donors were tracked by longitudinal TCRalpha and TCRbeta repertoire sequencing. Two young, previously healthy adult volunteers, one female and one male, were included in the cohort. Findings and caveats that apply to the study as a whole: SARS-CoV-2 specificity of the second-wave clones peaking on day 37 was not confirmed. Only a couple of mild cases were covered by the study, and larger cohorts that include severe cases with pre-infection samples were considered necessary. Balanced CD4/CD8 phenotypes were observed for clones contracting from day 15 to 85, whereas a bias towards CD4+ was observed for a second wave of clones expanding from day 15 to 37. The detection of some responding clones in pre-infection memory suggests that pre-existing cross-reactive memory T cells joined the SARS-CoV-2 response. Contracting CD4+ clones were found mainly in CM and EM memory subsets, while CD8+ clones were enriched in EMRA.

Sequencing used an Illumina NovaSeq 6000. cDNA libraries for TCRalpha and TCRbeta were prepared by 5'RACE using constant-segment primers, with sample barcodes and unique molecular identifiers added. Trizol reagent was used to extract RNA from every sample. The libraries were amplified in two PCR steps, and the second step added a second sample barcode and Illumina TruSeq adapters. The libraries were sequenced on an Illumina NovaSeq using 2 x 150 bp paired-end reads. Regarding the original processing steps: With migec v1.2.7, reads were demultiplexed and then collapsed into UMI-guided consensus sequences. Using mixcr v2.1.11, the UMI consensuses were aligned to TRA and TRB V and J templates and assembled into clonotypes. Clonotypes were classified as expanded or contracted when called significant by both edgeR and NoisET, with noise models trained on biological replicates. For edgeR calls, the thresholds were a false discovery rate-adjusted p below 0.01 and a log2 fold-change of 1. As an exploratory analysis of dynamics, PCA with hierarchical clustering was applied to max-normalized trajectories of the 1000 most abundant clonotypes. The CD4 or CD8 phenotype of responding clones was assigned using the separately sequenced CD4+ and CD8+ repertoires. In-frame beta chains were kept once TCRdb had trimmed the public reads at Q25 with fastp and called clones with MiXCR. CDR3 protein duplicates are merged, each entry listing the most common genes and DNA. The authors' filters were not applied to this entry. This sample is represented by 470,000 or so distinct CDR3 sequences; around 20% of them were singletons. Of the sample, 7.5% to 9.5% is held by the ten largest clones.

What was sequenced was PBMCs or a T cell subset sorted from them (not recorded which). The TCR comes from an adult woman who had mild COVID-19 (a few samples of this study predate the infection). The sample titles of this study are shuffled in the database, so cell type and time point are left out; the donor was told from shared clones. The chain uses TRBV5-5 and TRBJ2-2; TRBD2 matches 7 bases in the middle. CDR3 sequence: CASSSTGLEGAGELFF. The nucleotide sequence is TGTGCCAGCAGCTCGACCGGACTAGAGGGAGCCGGGGAGCTGTTTTTT.